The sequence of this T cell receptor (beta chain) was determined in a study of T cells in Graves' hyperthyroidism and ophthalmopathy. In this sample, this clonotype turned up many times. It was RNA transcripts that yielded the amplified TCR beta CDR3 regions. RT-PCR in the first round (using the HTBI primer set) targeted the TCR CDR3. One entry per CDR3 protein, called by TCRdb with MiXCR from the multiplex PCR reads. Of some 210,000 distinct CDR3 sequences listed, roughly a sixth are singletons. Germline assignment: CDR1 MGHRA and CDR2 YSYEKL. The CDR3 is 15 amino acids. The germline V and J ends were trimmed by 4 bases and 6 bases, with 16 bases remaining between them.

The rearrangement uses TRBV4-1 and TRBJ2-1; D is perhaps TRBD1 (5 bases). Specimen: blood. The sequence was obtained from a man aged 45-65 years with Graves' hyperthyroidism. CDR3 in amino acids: CASSLTYLTGNEQFF. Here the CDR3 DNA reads TGCGCCAGCAGCCTGACCTATCTTACAGGCAATGAGCAGTTCTTC.